Listed below are T cell receptor beta chains from one sample, sequenced in a study of cytomegalovirus exposure and HLA in healthy donors. Profiled with immunoSEQ multiplex PCR; TCRdb holds only in-frame clones, not every one. The sample has 20,000 to 25,000 clones, and its top ten clones hold 17%. Sequencing was done on a sample of PBMCs. The receptors come from a male donor in good health and CMV-seropositive. CDR3s include the opening cysteine and the closing phenylalanine or tryptophan. D genes are given only for firm matches.

D gene: TRBD2; V gene: TRBV6-5; J gene: TRBJ2-3; CDR3 DNA: TGTGCCAGCAGTTCCCGACTAGCGGGAGATCGAGATACGCAGTATTTT; CDR3 protein: CASSSRLAGDRDTQYF
D gene: TRBD1; V gene: TRBV7-6; J gene: TRBJ1-2; CDR3 DNA: TGTGCCAGCAGCTTAGATGCCGGGACAGGGATCGGCTACACCTTC; CDR3 protein: CASSLDAGTGIGYTF
D gene: NA; V gene: TRBV7-4; J gene: TRBJ2-7; CDR3 DNA: TGTGCCAGCAGCTATATCCCCCGCAGGCAGGGGCAGGGCGAGCAGTACTTC; CDR3 protein: CASSYIPRRQGQGEQYF
D gene: TRBD1; V gene: TRBV5-1; J gene: TRBJ2-3; CDR3 DNA: TGCGCCAGCAGCGACGACAGGGTCCGGTCCACAGATACGCAGTATTTT; CDR3 protein: CASSDDRVRSTDTQYF
D gene: NA; V gene: TRBV5-6; J gene: TRBJ1-3; CDR3 DNA: TGTGCCAGCAGCGTGGAGGCAGGTTCACACTCTGGAAACACCATATATTTT; CDR3 protein: CASSVEAGSHSGNTIYF
D gene: NA; V gene: TRBV18; J gene: TRBJ2-7; CDR3 DNA: TGTGCCAGCTCACCAGGAGGAGGAGGGAGGTACGAGCAGTACTTC; CDR3 protein: CASSPGGGGRYEQYF
D gene: NA; V gene: TRBV4-1; J gene: TRBJ1-2; CDR3 DNA: TGCGCCAGCAGCCCGGGGGGGGCTAACTATGGCTACACCTTC; CDR3 protein: CASSPGGANYGYTF
D gene: NA; V gene: TRBV19; J gene: TRBJ2-1; CDR3 DNA: TGTGCCAGTAGTAGAGGGCCTCCGGGCAATGAGCAGTTCTTC; CDR3 protein: CASSRGPPGNEQFF
D gene: NA; V gene: TRBV28; J gene: TRBJ1-2; CDR3 DNA: TGTGCCAGCAGCCCCTTTGGACAGCCCACCCCCTATGGCTACACCTTC; CDR3 protein: CASSPFGQPTPYGYTF
D gene: NA; V gene: TRBV6-5; J gene: TRBJ2-1; CDR3 DNA: TGTGCCAGCAGTAGACAGAGTAGCTCCTACAATGAGCAGTTCTTC; CDR3 protein: CASSRQSSSYNEQFF
D gene: NA; V gene: TRBV6-1; J gene: TRBJ1-1; CDR3 DNA: TGTGCCAGCAGTGAAGCGCCTGAGGCTTTCTTT; CDR3 protein: CASSEAPEAFF
D gene: TRBD2; V gene: TRBV4-2; J gene: TRBJ2-1; CDR3 DNA: TGTGCCAGCAGCTTCGGGACTAGCGGGAACAATGAGCAGTTCTTC; CDR3 protein: CASSFGTSGNNEQFF
D gene: NA; V gene: TRBV19; J gene: TRBJ2-1; CDR3 DNA: TGTGCCAGTAGTACGGGACTCGACAATGAGCAGTTCTTC; CDR3 protein: CASSTGLDNEQFF
D gene: NA; V gene: TRBV7-8; J gene: TRBJ1-5; CDR3 DNA: TGTGCCAGCAGCTTAGCCCAACAGGGATGGCCCCAGCATTTT; CDR3 protein: CASSLAQQGWPQHF
D gene: TRBD2; V gene: TRBV7-3; J gene: TRBJ2-7; CDR3 DNA: TGTGCCAGCAGCTTAGGTCTAGCGGGGCGGTACGAGCAGTACTTC; CDR3 protein: CASSLGLAGRYEQYF
D gene: NA; V gene: TRBV19; J gene: TRBJ1-1; CDR3 DNA: TGTGCCAGTATGAAAGAAGCGACTGAAGCTTTCTTT; CDR3 protein: CASMKEATEAFF